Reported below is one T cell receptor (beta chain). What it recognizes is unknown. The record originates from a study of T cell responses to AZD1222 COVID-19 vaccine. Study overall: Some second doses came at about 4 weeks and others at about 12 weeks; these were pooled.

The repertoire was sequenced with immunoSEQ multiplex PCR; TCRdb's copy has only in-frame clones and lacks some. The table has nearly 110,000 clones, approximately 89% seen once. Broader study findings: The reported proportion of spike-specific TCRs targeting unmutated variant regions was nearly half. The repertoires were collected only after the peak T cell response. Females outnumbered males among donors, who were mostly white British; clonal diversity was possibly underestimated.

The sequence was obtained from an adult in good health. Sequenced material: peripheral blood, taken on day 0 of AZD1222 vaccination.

The CDR3 reads CASSQASGAGAQYF. The CDR3 nucleotides are TGTGCCAGCAGCCAAGCTAGCGGGGCTGGGGCCCAGTACTTC. The chain carries TRBV3-1 (or the pseudogene TRBV3-2) and TRBJ2-5, with 9 bases matching TRBD2. Trimming at V came to 1 base and at J to 9 bases, leaving 6 bases not matched to a gene. The CDR3 sequence is 14 residues long. Germline CDR1 is LGHDT and CDR2 is YNNKEL (reference sequence).